A single sample gave rise to the 22 T cell receptor beta chains below, sequenced in a study of T-cell reconstitution after alpha-beta-depleted transplantation in children. Unique molecular identifiers were used in preparing the TCRbeta library. TCRdb re-called the PCR reads through MiXCR, storing one row per CDR3 protein. The profile shows about 250,000 distinct CDR3 sequences, roughly a quarter of them singletons. The source material was PBMCs, mostly from graft donor cells, sampled 360 days after TCRalphabeta/CD19-depleted stem cell transplant. Receptor source: a female patient aged 2-10 years who had a stem cell transplant for congenital amegakaryocytic thrombocytopenia, so the T cells may come from the graft donor.

The table lists this clonotype with many counts. The chain employs TRBV18 and TRBJ2-1; D remains unclear. With 3 bases removed from V and 5 bases from J, the gap between germline ends came to 14 bases. The CDR3 spans 15 residues. Per germline, CDR1 KGHSH and CDR2 LQKENI. CDR3 amino acids: CASSPTELRNNEQFF. In nucleotides, the CDR3 is TGTGCCAGCTCACCTACAGAACTCCGGAACAATGAGCAGTTCTTC.

The chain combines TRBV20-1 with TRBJ2-5; D unclear. V was clipped by 5 bases and J by 2 bases, with 15 bases between them. The CDR3 is made up of 14 amino acids. Germline V gene data show CDR1 as DFQATT and CDR2 as SNEGSKA (reference sequence). CDR3 region: CSAAGPSGQETQYF. CDR3 in DNA: TGCAGTGCTGCCGGACCCTCTGGTCAAGAGACCCAGTACTTC.

This sequence joins TRBV30 and TRBJ1-1; 11 bases fit TRBD1. The V gene end was trimmed by 1 base and the J gene end by 0 bases; junction bases not matched to a gene: 1. CDR3 size: 15 residues. Per germline, CDR1 GTSNPN and CDR2 SVGIG (reference sequence). CDR3 residues: CAWSGDRGMNTEAFF. DNA of the CDR3: TGTGCCTGGAGTGGGGACAGGGGGATGAACACTGAAGCTTTCTTT.

The sample holds a few counts of this clonotype. The chain combines TRBV28 with TRBJ2-1; D perhaps matches TRBD2 (5 bases). CDR3 length equals 12 residues. Per the germline V gene, CDR1 is MDHEN and CDR2 is SYDVKM. V was trimmed by 7 bases and J by 10 bases, leaving 14 bases between them. CDR3 in DNA: TGTGCCAGCACCCAACCTCGAGGGGAGCAGTTCTTC. Protein: CASTQPRGEQFF.

The chain joins TRBV11-2 to TRBJ1-4; no definite D call. The V and J ends lost 1 base and 3 bases respectively, with 9 bases between them. Germline V gene sequence: CDR1 SGHAT, CDR2 FQNNGV. The CDR3 consists of 15 residues. CDR3 nucleotides: TGTGCCAGCAGCTTAGCCGCGTTCCCTAATGAAAAACTGTTTTTT. Protein sequence: CASSLAAFPNEKLFF.

The rearrangement uses TRBV10-2 and TRBJ1-1; no reliable D call. This CDR3 has 16 residues. Per germline, CDR1 WSHSY and CDR2 SAAADI. V dropped 6 bases and J dropped 0 bases, with 17 bases sitting between them. The DNA for the CDR3 is TGCGCCAGCAGCGAAATAATGACAAACTTGAACACTGAAGCTTTCTTT. Encoded protein: CASSEIMTNLNTEAFF.

This clonotype was found many times. The genes are TRBV11-2 and TRBJ2-1; D possibly corresponds to TRBD2 (5 bases). The germline V gene has CDR1 SGHAT and CDR2 FQNNGV. Trimming took 2 bases from V and 4 from J, leaving 15 bases between them. The CDR3 spans 16 residues. For the CDR3, the DNA is TGTGCCAGCAGCTTATGGGTGGGAGACCTTTACAATGAGCAGTTCTTC. This sequence encodes CASSLWVGDLYNEQFF. Filled out from reference TRBV11-2 and TRBJ2-1, the complete variable domain reads EAGVAQSPRYKIIEKRQSVAFWCNPISGHATLYWYQQILGQGPKLLIQFQNNGVVDDSQLPKDRFSAERLKGVDSTLKIQPAKLEDSAVYLCASSLWVGDLYNEQFFGPGTRLTVL.

The chain employs TRBV2 and TRBJ2-1, with a weak D call TRBD1 (6 bases). The germline CDR1 and CDR2 sequences are SNHLY and FYNNEI. The V and J ends lost 6 bases and 4 bases respectively, with 13 bases between them. This CDR3 contains 14 residues. This CDR3 is CASSQGTFYNEQFF. The CDR3 bases are TGTGCCAGCAGCCAGGGGACATTTTACAATGAGCAGTTCTTC.

This clonotype was counted a few times. J is TRBJ2-1 and V is TRBV12-3 or TRBV12-4; D gene ambiguous. The CDR3 has 13 amino acids. V lost 7 bases, J lost 2 bases, and 9 bases lay in between. CDR3 sequence reads: CASTRFAYNEQFF. The CDR3, as DNA: TGTGCCAGCACTCGTTTTGCCTACAATGAGCAGTTCTTC.

This clonotype appeared many times. The CDR3 DNA reads TGCGCCAGCAGCTTCCAAGAGACCCAGTACTTC. Its protein product is CASSFQETQYF. The rearrangement joins TRBV5-1 to TRBJ2-5; D is uncertain. CDR3 length: 11 amino acids. Between the trimmed V and J ends, which lost 2 bases and 1 base, there was a span of 0 bases. The germline CDR1 and CDR2 sequences are SGHRS and YFSETQ.

The chain has TRBV5-1 and TRBJ2-5; no clear D gene. Germline V gene data show CDR1 as SGHRS and CDR2 as YFSETQ. The CDR3 is 14 residues long. With 0 bases removed from V and 5 bases from J, the gap between germline ends came to 11 bases. CDR3 nucleotides: TGCGCCAGCAGCTTGGGTCTGGGGATGGAGACCCAGTACTTC. Translation gives CASSLGLGMETQYF.

This clonotype was seen only a few times. V gene TRBV3-1 combines with J gene TRBJ2-1, with D uncertain. The CDR3 has 12 amino acids. V dropped 3 bases and J dropped 4 bases, with 4 bases sitting between them. Germline V gene data show CDR1 as LGHDT and CDR2 as YNNKEL (reference sequence). Here the CDR3 reads CASSHQYNEQFF. Here the CDR3 DNA reads TGTGCCAGCAGCCATCAGTACAATGAGCAGTTCTTC.

The chain carries TRBV4-3 and TRBJ2-3, with TRBD2 matching 9 bases. The CDR3 runs 16 residues. V was pared by 4 bases and J by 2 bases, with 7 bases of the junction left unmatched. Germline CDR1 is LGHNA and CDR2 is YSLEER. CDR3 loop: CASSPVLAGSTDTQYF. The CDR3, as DNA: TGCGCCAGCAGCCCCGTCCTAGCGGGATCCACAGATACGCAGTATTTT.

In this sample, this clonotype turned up a few times. The chain recombines TRBV5-1 with TRBJ2-5; no clear D gene. V lost 5 bases and J lost 5, with 16 bases in between. Germline CDR1 reads SGHRS; CDR2 reads YFSETQ. The CDR3 has 14 amino acids. The CDR3 DNA sequence: TGCGCCAGCAGTCGAATCCGGTCCGGGGAGACCCAGTACTTC. Residues: CASSRIRSGETQYF.

The chain is built from TRBV3-1 and TRBJ2-3; D gene uncertain. V lost 0 bases, J lost 6 bases, and 13 bases lay in between. Germline-derived CDR1 and CDR2 are LGHDT and YNNKEL (reference sequence). The CDR3 runs to 15 residues. The CDR3 loop is CASSQEMTGVDTQYF. CDR3 DNA: TGTGCCAGCAGCCAAGAGATGACGGGTGTCGATACGCAGTATTTT.

This clonotype has only a few counts. V gene TRBV11-1 combines with J gene TRBJ2-1; 7 bases fit TRBD2. This CDR3 spans 13 amino acids. Germline CDR1 is SGHAT and CDR2 is FQDESV (reference sequence). The ends lost 4 bases at V and 9 bases at J; junction bases unmatched: 6. The CDR3 region is CASSSGLGTEQFF. In DNA, the CDR3 is TGTGCCAGCAGCTCTGGACTAGGAACTGAGCAGTTCTTC. The complete variable domain, with remaining parts taken from reference TRBV11-1 and TRBJ2-1, reads EAEVAQSPRYKITEKSQAVAFWCDPISGHATLYWYRQILGQGPELLVQFQDESVVDDSQLPKDRFSAERLKGVDSTLKIQPAELGDSAMYLCASSSGLGTEQFFGPGTRLTVL.

This clonotype was seen only a few times. The V call is TRBV15, the J call TRBJ1-2, with 8 bases lining up with TRBD1. Germline lookup yields CDR1 LNHNV and CDR2 YYDKDF (reference sequence). CDR3 length equals 14 residues. V shed 3 bases, J shed 6 bases, and the junction held 6 bases outside the gene matches. The CDR3: CATSSRGRADGYTF. DNA for the CDR3: TGTGCCACCAGCAGCAGGGGGCGTGCCGATGGCTACACCTTC.

The chain employs TRBV11-2 and TRBJ2-7; D ambiguous. The CDR3 is made up of 15 amino acids. Germline V gene lookup returns CDR1 SGHAT and CDR2 FQNNGV. The V end lost 1 base, the J end lost 4 bases, and 14 bases lay between the germline ends. The CDR3 spells CASSLVLGGKYEQYF. The CDR3 DNA is TGTGCCAGCAGCTTAGTGTTGGGTGGAAAATACGAGCAGTACTTC. Full variable domain (remainder filled in from reference TRBV11-2 and TRBJ2-7): EAGVAQSPRYKIIEKRQSVAFWCNPISGHATLYWYQQILGQGPKLLIQFQNNGVVDDSQLPKDRFSAERLKGVDSTLKIQPAKLEDSAVYLCASSLVLGGKYEQYFGPGTRLTVT.

This rearrangement joins TRBV7-9 to TRBJ1-2; TRBD1 matches at 7 bases. This CDR3 has 14 amino acids. From germline, CDR1 is SEHNR and CDR2 FQNEAQ (reference sequence). The V gene end was trimmed by 5 bases and the J gene end by 7 bases; junction bases not matched to a gene: 10. The CDR3: CASSLTGTESGYTF. CDR3 sequence (DNA): TGTGCCAGCAGCCTAACCGGGACAGAGTCTGGCTACACCTTC.

Concerning this clonotype itself: The junction shows a germline mismatch at one end, possibly a read error. The rearrangement links TRBV4-1 to TRBJ2-1, with 15 bases matching TRBD2. This CDR3 is 18 amino acids long. CDR1 and CDR2 (germline): MGHRA, YSYEKL. The CDR3 region has the DNA TGCGCCAGCAGCCAGGGTCCCGGGACTAGCGGGGGGCGTGTTGAGCACTTCTTC. Protein sequence: CASSQGPGTSGGRVEHFF.

This clonotype came up once. The chain links TRBV20-1 to TRBJ1-5; perhaps TRBD1 as D (5 bases). Between the trimmed V and J ends, which lost 5 bases and 3 bases, there was a span of 23 bases. The CDR3 extends over 17 amino acids. Germline CDR1 and CDR2: DFQATT and SNEGSKA (reference sequence). In DNA form, the CDR3 reads TGCAGTGCTCGACTGGAACGAGGGGTTGACATCAATCAGCCCCAGCATTTT. As protein: CSARLERGVDINQPQHF.

The chain joins TRBV30 to TRBJ2-2; D ambiguous. Per germline, CDR1 GTSNPN and CDR2 SVGIG (reference sequence). The CDR3 extends over 14 amino acids. V was shortened by 5 bases and J by 4 bases, with 14 bases between the two germline ends. In DNA form, the CDR3 reads TGTGCCTGGTCTTGGGCGGCCCTCACCGGGGAGCTGTTTTTT. This gives the protein CAWSWAALTGELFF.